These 23 T cell receptor beta chains were all obtained from the same sample, sequenced in a study of shared clonotypes between healthy human individuals (dated by TCRdb to about 2020). Library generation was performed with the immunoSEQ multiplex PCR assay. TCRdb took this table from immuneACCESS and kept in-frame rearrangements with V and J called. Such tables lack part of the clones; where checked against another copy, unresolved V genes explain under half of the gap, and the rest is unexplained. In this sample the table shows some 2.4 million clones, under 95% of which occur a single time. About 0.39% of the sample rests with the top ten. The material sequenced was naive CD4+ T cells from PBMCs. Taken with the paper, the label for cell subset or site translates to: CD45RA+ positively selected. These receptors all come from a young man in good health. Some clones in this sample may be carry-over from other donors' samples.

The chain uses TRBV5-1 and TRBJ2-1, with TRBD1 identical over 10 bases. Germline values: CDR1 SGHRS, CDR2 YFSETQ. J was trimmed by 6 bases and V by 1 base; bases with no gene match: 10. The CDR3 contains 17 residues. The CDR3 coding sequence is TGCGCCAGCAGCTTGACCCCGGGACAGGGGACGGGCAATGAGCAGTTCTTC. Its translation: CASSLTPGQGTGNEQFF.

The chain combines TRBV6-5 with TRBJ1-6, with 8 bases matching TRBD1. CDR3 size: 14 residues. After removal of 5 bases from V and 10 bases from J, the junction contained 7 bases not matched to a gene. CDR1 and CDR2 from the germline V gene are MNHEY and SVGAGI. The CDR3, as DNA: TGTGCCAGCAGTAAACAGGGGGTCGGGTCACCCCTCCACTTT. Its protein is CASSKQGVGSPLHF.

Note on this clone: The junction does not match germline at one end; this may be a read error. This chain links TRBV7-9 with TRBJ2-5; the D gene is possibly TRBD2 (6 bases). Per the germline V gene, CDR1 is SEHNR and CDR2 is FQNEAQ (reference sequence). The CDR3 consists of 15 residues. The CDR3 DNA is TGTGCCAGCAGCCTAGCTGGAGGGAACCAAGAGACCCAGTACTTC. Its protein product is CASSLAGGNQETQYF.

On this clone: The CDR3 does not close with the conserved phenylalanine or tryptophan, likely indicating a read error. The DNA is omitted, as the CDR3 cannot be located on it reliably, and the CDR3 follows TCRdb's listing. The V call is TRBV4-3, the J call TRBJ1-2. The CDR3 extends over 10 residues, inclusive of both ends. Germline V gene sequence: CDR1 LGHNA, CDR2 YSLEER. The CDR3 reads CASSQGPGGI.

This clone was found a few times. Other DNA variants within this sample encode the same CDR3. V is TRBV7-3 and J is TRBJ2-1; D possibly corresponds to TRBD1 (6 bases). CDR1 SGHTA and CDR2 FQGTGA come from the germline V gene. The CDR3 is 15 amino acids. Trimming cost V 5 bases and J 1 base, with 12 bases left between them. The CDR3 DNA is TGTGCCAGCAGCCCACAGGGAGCTTCCTACAATGAGCAGTTCTTC. It codes for CASSPQGASYNEQFF.

This chain uses TRBV2 with TRBJ2-2; tentative D call: TRBD2 (6 bases). This CDR3 has 15 residues. Germline-derived CDR1 and CDR2 are SNHLY and FYNNEI. V lost 6 bases, J lost 5 bases, and 16 bases lay in between. CDR3 sequence: CASRSGTFSTGELFF. In nucleotides, the CDR3 is TGTGCCAGCAGATCCGGGACTTTCTCAACCGGGGAGCTGTTTTTT.

V is TRBV7-2 and J is TRBJ2-5; 7 positions agree with TRBD2. V was clipped by 5 bases and J by 5 bases; unmatched bases: 11. This CDR3 contains 15 residues. The germline CDR1 and CDR2 sequences are SGHTA and FQGNSA. Here the CDR3 DNA reads TGTGCCAGCAGCACCCAAGCGGGGCAAGAGGAGACCCAGTACTTC. It yields the protein CASSTQAGQEETQYF.

With regard to this clone: The same CDR3 arises from other DNA sequences in this sample as well. The rearrangement links TRBV7-7 to TRBJ2-1, with D uncertain. V was clipped by 1 base and J by 6 bases, with 7 bases between them. This CDR3 region has 13 residues. Germline V gene sequence: CDR1 SSHAT, CDR2 FNYEAQ (reference sequence). The CDR3 is CASSLGLGNEQFF. The CDR3 coding sequence is TGTGCCAGCAGCTTAGGCCTGGGCAATGAGCAGTTCTTC.

V gene TRBV2 combines with J gene TRBJ1-5; D not resolved. This CDR3 is built from 13 residues. Trimming pared 8 bases from V and 3 bases from J, leaving 11 bases between. Germline loops: CDR1 SNHLY, CDR2 FYNNEI. The CDR3: CASAGGNNQPQHF. CDR3 nucleotides: TGTGCCAGCGCCGGCGGGAACAATCAGCCCCAGCATTTT.

The genes are TRBV29-1 and TRBJ2-3; 8 bases are a match to TRBD2. There are 14 residues in the CDR3. The germline gives CDR1 SQVTM, CDR2 ANQGSEA. With 5 bases clipped from V and 5 bases from J, the junction kept 9 bases outside the gene matches. The CDR3 loop reads CSVKSGSRIDTQYF. CDR3 sequence (DNA): TGCAGCGTTAAGAGCGGGAGTAGGATAGATACGCAGTATTTT.

This clone has just a few counts. The genes are TRBV11-2 and TRBJ1-1; D is unclear. Germline CDR1 SGHAT, CDR2 FQNNGV. This CDR3 contains 17 residues. V was pared by 2 bases and J by 6 bases, with 22 bases between. In DNA form, the CDR3 reads TGTGCCAGCAGCTTACATGGCGGCAGGCCCGCGGGCGCTGAAGCTTTCTTT. It codes for CASSLHGGRPAGAEAFF.

The chain couples TRBV4-1 to TRBJ2-1, with TRBD2 matching over 11 bases. Germline V gene lookup returns CDR1 MGHRA and CDR2 YSYEKL. The CDR3 length is 17 residues. Trimming removed 3 bases from V and 9 bases from J; junction bases left unmatched: 13. CDR3 sequence: CASSQEFGLAGDPEQFF. DNA of the CDR3: TGCGCCAGCAGCCAGGAGTTTGGACTAGCGGGTGACCCTGAGCAGTTCTTC.

The chain uses TRBV2 and TRBJ2-1; TRBD2 aligns across 8 bases. Germline lookup yields CDR1 SNHLY and CDR2 FYNNEI. Trimming removed 3 bases from V and 4 bases from J; junction bases left unmatched: 5. The CDR3 length is 15 residues. CDR3 nucleotides: TGTGCCAGCAGTGAGGAACGGGAGGGGTACAATGAGCAGTTCTTC. Protein product: CASSEEREGYNEQFF.

J is TRBJ2-3 and V is TRBV28, with 11 nucleotides matching TRBD2. Per germline, CDR1 MDHEN and CDR2 SYDVKM. Trimming removed 6 bases from V and 0 bases from J; junction bases left unmatched: 11. The CDR3 runs 18 residues. CDR3 sequence: CASSPSGTSGTSTDTQYF. The CDR3 DNA is TGTGCCAGCAGCCCTTCCGGGACTAGCGGCACTAGCACAGATACGCAGTATTTT. Full variable domain (remainder filled in from reference TRBV28 and TRBJ2-3): DVKVTQSSRYLVKRTGEKVFLECVQDMDHENMFWYRQDPGLGLRLIYFSYDVKMKEKGDIPEGYSVSREKKERFSLILESASTNQTSMYLCASSPSGTSGTSTDTQYFGPGTRLTVL.

This clone has just one count. V gene TRBV11-2 combines with J gene TRBJ1-1; TRBD1 is a possible D gene (6 bases). Germline V gene sequence: CDR1 SGHAT, CDR2 FQNNGV. This CDR3 has 15 amino acids. The V end lost 5 bases, the J end lost 5 bases, and 18 bases lay between the germline ends. CDR3 loop: CASSPNRARNTEAFF. The CDR3 nucleotides read TGTGCCAGCAGCCCGAACAGGGCGAGGAATACTGAAGCTTTCTTT.

The J gene is TRBJ1-4, the V gene TRBV28; D is unclear. The CDR3 is 15 residues long. With 4 bases removed from V and 8 bases from J, the gap between germline ends came to 17 bases. The germline gives CDR1 MDHEN, CDR2 SYDVKM. Written as DNA, the CDR3 is TGTGCCAGCAGTTCTCCCGACGGGCCAGGAGAAAAACTGTTTTTT. Translation: CASSSPDGPGEKLFF. Complete variable domain (other parts from reference TRBV28 and TRBJ1-4): DVKVTQSSRYLVKRTGEKVFLECVQDMDHENMFWYRQDPGLGLRLIYFSYDVKMKEKGDIPEGYSVSREKKERFSLILESASTNQTSMYLCASSSPDGPGEKLFFGSGTQLSVL.

The chain is built from TRBV2 and TRBJ2-7, with 7 bases lining up with TRBD2. The CDR3 spans 13 residues. Trimming removed 3 bases from V and 3 bases from J; junction bases left unmatched: 2. Germline-derived CDR1 and CDR2 are SNHLY and FYNNEI. The CDR3 DNA is TGTGCCAGCAGTGATGGGAGGGACTACGAGCAGTACTTC. This codes for CASSDGRDYEQYF.

The V call is TRBV28, the J call TRBJ1-2, with D perhaps TRBD1 (5 bases). Germline-derived CDR1 and CDR2 are MDHEN and SYDVKM. The CDR3 extends over 12 amino acids. V lost 7 bases to trimming and J lost 6 bases, with 12 bases between them. The CDR3 DNA sequence: TGTGCCAGCAAGCCCGACAGAGATGGCTACACCTTC. Translation gives CASKPDRDGYTF.

The rearrangement uses TRBV7-6 and TRBJ2-7; TRBD1 matches at 8 bases. Looked up from germline, CDR1 is SGHVS and CDR2 is FNYEAQ. The CDR3 loop spans 15 amino acids. Losses at the gene ends were 3 bases for V and 2 bases for J; bases not matched to a gene: 6. As DNA, the CDR3 is TGTGCCAGCAGCTTCGACAGGGGAACTCCCTACGAGCAGTACTTC. It translates to CASSFDRGTPYEQYF.

The gene calls are TRBV19 and TRBJ1-5; TRBD1 is a possible D gene (6 bases). Trimming stripped 6 bases from V and 3 bases from J, with 12 bases between. Germline V gene data show CDR1 as LNHDA and CDR2 as SQIVND (reference sequence). The CDR3 covers 14 residues. The CDR3 DNA is TGTGCCAGTAGGACAGGATTTGACAATCAGCCCCAGCATTTT. Its translation: CASRTGFDNQPQHF.

As for this clone: Other DNA sequences in this sample translate to the same CDR3. The chain is built from TRBV6-1 and TRBJ1-1, with a weak D call TRBD1 (6 bases). The germline gives CDR1 MNHNS, CDR2 SASEGT. Trimming cost V 5 bases and J 1 base, with 8 bases left between them. There are 13 residues in the CDR3. CDR3 region: CASSLDRNTEAFF. CDR3 nucleotide sequence: TGTGCCAGCAGTCTGGACAGGAACACTGAAGCTTTCTTT.

J is TRBJ1-1 and V is TRBV7-9; weak D call: TRBD1 (5 bases). CDR3 size: 12 residues. CDR1 and CDR2 (germline): SEHNR, FQNEAQ (reference sequence). V was shortened by 6 bases and J by 5 bases, with 10 bases between the two germline ends. CDR3 loop: CASSYTGTEAFF. The CDR3 DNA is TGTGCCAGCAGTTATACAGGAACTGAAGCTTTCTTT. The full variable domain, completed using reference TRBV7-9 and TRBJ1-1, is DTGVSQNPRHKITKRGQNVTFRCDPISEHNRLYWYRQTLGQGPEFLTYFQNEAQLEKSRLLSDRFSAERPKGSFSTLEIQRTEQGDSAMYLCASSYTGTEAFFGQGTRLTVV.

This clone was counted a few times. The V and J genes are TRBV30 and TRBJ1-1; the D is unclear. Germline V gene lookup returns CDR1 GTSNPN and CDR2 SVGIG (reference sequence). CDR3 length equals 11 residues. Trimming pared 0 bases from V and 6 bases from J, leaving 5 bases between. The CDR3 DNA is TGTGCCTGGAGTGTAAACCCTGAAGCTTTCTTT. This encodes CAWSVNPEAFF.